This is a list of T cell receptor beta chains from one sample in a study of blood T cell repertoires in COVID-19. Assay used: immunoSEQ multiplex PCR; TCRdb lists only in-frame clones, some missing. The sample includes around 320,000 clones, roughly 91% of them seen just once. Sequenced sample: peripheral blood. The receptor set was obtained from a woman in her thirties with COVID-19, enrolled during active disease. CDR3s include the opening cysteine and the closing phenylalanine or tryptophan. D genes are given only for firm matches. Clone size is stated in some rows and not others, as once, few, many or a class when expanded.

TRBJ2-7 - TRBV6-5 - CASSLYEQYF TGTGCCAGCAGCCTCTACGAGCAGTACTTC
TRBJ2-3 - TRBV5-5 TRBD2 CASRQHSGGTSTDTQYF TGTGCCAGCAGACAACATAGCGGGGGGACTTCGACAGATACGCAGTATTTT
TRBJ2-5 - TRBV24-1 - CATSASGMGETQYF TGTGCCACCAGTGCTTCGGGGATGGGGGAGACCCAGTACTTC
TRBJ2-1 once TRBV6-6 TRBD1 CASSYVDRDNEQFF TGTGCCAGCAGTTACGTGGACAGGGACAATGAGCAGTTCTTC
TRBJ2-7 - TRBV6-5 - CASSYSGGRYEQYF TGTGCCAGCAGTTACTCGGGGGGTCGCTACGAGCAGTACTTC
TRBJ1-2 - TRBV29-1 - CSVDGGVGYTF TGCAGCGTTGACGGGGGAGTTGGCTACACCTTC
TRBJ2-1 once TRBV3-1/TRBV3-2 - CASSLPGGSSYNEQFF TGTGCCAGCAGTCTTCCGGGGGGCTCGTCCTACAATGAGCAGTTCTTC
TRBJ2-7 - TRBV27 TRBD1 CASSWTGGLYEQYF TGTGCCAGCAGCTGGACAGGGGGTCTCTACGAGCAGTACTTC
TRBJ1-5 - TRBV6-2/TRBV6-3 - CASSLRDGRQPQHF TGTGCCAGCAGCCTACGTGACGGGAGGCAGCCCCAGCATTTT
TRBJ1-2 - TRBV5-1 TRBD1 CASSSDRGSGYTF TGCGCCAGCAGCTCCGACAGGGGAAGTGGCTACACCTTC
TRBJ1-1 - TRBV5-1 TRBD1 CASSSLDRDGSEAFF TGCGCCAGCAGCTCCCTGGACAGGGATGGGTCTGAAGCTTTCTTT
TRBJ1-5 - TRBV18 TRBD1 CASSPSGQGANQPQHF TGTGCCAGCTCACCATCGGGACAGGGGGCGAATCAGCCCCAGCATTTT
TRBJ1-3 few TRBV5-1 - CASRRLDANSGNTIYF TGCGCCAGCAGGAGACTAGACGCCAACTCTGGAAACACCATATATTTT
TRBJ2-5 - TRBV12-3/TRBV12-4 - CASSFRETQYF TGTGCCAGCAGTTTTAGAGAGACCCAGTACTTC
TRBJ2-1 - TRBV2 TRBD1 CASDRDRAYNEQFF TGTGCCAGCGACCGGGACAGGGCATACAATGAGCAGTTCTTC
TRBJ2-7 - TRBV7-8 TRBD1 CASSLIETGAYEQYF TGTGCCAGCAGCTTAATCGAGACAGGGGCCTACGAGCAGTACTTC
TRBJ2-5 once TRBV6-5 - CASSFMGTQETQYF TGTGCCAGCAGTTTCATGGGGACACAAGAGACCCAGTACTTC
TRBJ1-2 - TRBV6-5 TRBD1 CASSLRQGDNYGYTF TGTGCCAGCAGCCTTAGACAGGGCGATAACTATGGCTACACCTTC
TRBJ1-2 - TRBV10-1 - CASSDYRNYGYTF TGCGCCAGCAGTGATTACAGGAACTATGGCTACACCTTC
TRBJ2-7 few TRBV27 TRBD2 CATSSGLISYEQYF TGTGCCACCTCTAGCGGCCTTATCTCCTACGAGCAGTACTTC
TRBJ2-3 - TRBV9 - CASSAEGYSTDTQYF TGTGCCAGCAGCGCGGAGGGATATAGCACAGATACGCAGTATTTT
TRBJ2-7 - TRBV7-9 TRBD2 CASSLAWGGEQYF TGTGCCAGCAGCTTAGCATGGGGAGGGGAGCAGTACTTC
TRBJ2-3 - TRBV5-1 TRBD2 CASSTSGDTDTQYF TGCGCCAGCTCTACTAGCGGGGACACAGATACGCAGTATTTT
TRBJ1-1 - TRBV11-2 - CASSLARDDTEAFF TGTGCCAGCAGCTTAGCACGGGATGACACTGAAGCTTTCTTT
TRBJ1-5 - TRBV11-2 - CASSGGGVHQPQHF TGTGCCAGCAGCGGGGGAGGGGTCCATCAGCCCCAGCATTTT
TRBJ2-7 - TRBV5-1 TRBD1 CASSARQGYEQYF TGCGCCAGCAGCGCTCGACAGGGGTACGAGCAGTACTTC
TRBJ1-3 - TRBV5-4 - CASSLEGVSGNTIYF TGTGCCAGCAGCTTGGAAGGAGTTTCTGGAAACACCATATATTTT
TRBJ2-7 - TRBV13 - CASSADRGQYF TGTGCCAGCAGCGCCGACCGGGGGCAGTACTTC
TRBJ2-1 once TRBV4-1 - CASSPPNRNEQFF TGCGCCAGCAGCCCACCCAACAGAAATGAGCAGTTCTTC
TRBJ1-1 - TRBV11-2 - CASSSHSGMGAEAFF TGTGCCAGCAGCTCACACTCAGGGATGGGGGCGGAAGCTTTCTTT
TRBJ2-3 - TRBV5-1 - CASSLDSTSTDTQYF TGCGCCAGCAGCTTGGACAGTACTAGCACAGATACGCAGTATTTT
TRBJ2-7 - TRBV3-1/TRBV3-2 TRBD2 CASSLGLAGGNEQYF TGTGCCAGCAGCCTTGGACTAGCGGGGGGGAACGAGCAGTACTTC
TRBJ1-2 once TRBV21-1 - CASSERRGFGDKGNGYTF TGTGCCAGCAGCGAAAGGAGAGGTTTTGGCGATAAAGGAAATGGCTACACCTTC
TRBJ1-6 - TRBV19 - CASSKGQTYNSPLHF TGTGCCAGTAGTAAAGGACAGACTTATAATTCACCCCTCCACTTT
TRBJ2-7 - TRBV5-6 - CASSLAGITYEQYF TGTGCCAGCAGCTTGGCCGGGATAACCTACGAGCAGTACTTC
TRBJ2-5 - TRBV18 - CASSPGGRSETQYF TGTGCCAGCTCACCAGGTGGGAGGTCAGAGACCCAGTACTTC
TRBJ2-3 - TRBV24-1 - CATSDARGGGSGTDTQYF TGTGCCACCAGTGATGCGAGAGGGGGAGGGTCAGGTACAGATACGCAGTATTTT
TRBJ1-6 - TRBV5-1 TRBD1 CASSRDRGQSPLHF TGCGCCAGCAGCCGGGACAGGGGTCAATCACCCCTCCACTTT
TRBJ2-1 - TRBV4-1 - CASSQPRAGKGNEQFF TGCGCCAGCAGCCAACCACGCGCGGGGAAGGGTAATGAGCAGTTCTTC
TRBJ2-7 once TRBV6-5 TRBD1 CASTDRGHYEQYF TGTGCCAGCACAGACAGGGGACACTACGAGCAGTACTTC
TRBJ1-2 - TRBV3-1/TRBV3-2 TRBD1 CASSRQGLYGYTF TGTGCCAGCAGCCGACAGGGCCTCTATGGCTACACCTTC
TRBJ2-7 once TRBV7-8 - CASSLVILGQGEQYF TGTGCCAGCAGCTTGGTTATCCTGGGCCAGGGCGAGCAGTACTTC
TRBJ1-6 - TRBV6-5 TRBD1 CASSSRQGLGSPLHF TGTGCCAGCAGTTCCCGACAGGGTCTGGGATCACCCCTCCACTTT
TRBJ2-3 - TRBV9 TRBD2 CASTGLAGASDTQYF TGTGCCAGCACGGGACTAGCGGGGGCGTCAGATACGCAGTATTTT
TRBJ2-1 - TRBV7-9 - CASSLGNNRDNPYNEQFF TGTGCCAGCAGCTTAGGAAACAACAGAGATAATCCCTACAATGAGCAGTTCTTC
TRBJ1-1 - TRBV27 - CASSLGTGGDTEAFF TGTGCCAGCAGTTTAGGCACCGGGGGGGACACTGAAGCTTTCTTT
TRBJ2-7 few TRBV14 TRBD1 CASSQSHTGAYEQYF TGTGCCAGCAGCCAAAGCCATACAGGGGCCTACGAGCAGTACTTC
TRBJ1-5 - TRBV6-5 - CASSYSTGTNQPQHF TGTGCCAGCAGTTACTCGACGGGGACTAATCAGCCCCAGCATTTT
TRBJ2-1 - TRBV6-5 TRBD2 CASREAGGHNEQFF TGTGCCAGCAGGGAGGCGGGGGGGCACAATGAGCAGTTCTTC
TRBJ1-2 once TRBV5-1 - CASSLELRGSYGYTF TGCGCCAGCAGCTTGGAACTAAGGGGTAGCTATGGCTACACCTTC
TRBJ1-6 - TRBV7-6 TRBD1 CASSDRDRVNSPLHF TGTGCCAGCAGTGACCGGGACAGGGTCAATTCACCCCTCCACTTT
TRBJ1-3 - TRBV28 - CASSFGGSGNTIYF TGTGCCAGCAGTTTCGGAGGGTCTGGAAACACCATATATTTT
TRBJ1-2 - TRBV6-5 - CASSYLSGLYYGYTF TGTGCCAGCAGTTACCTTTCGGGACTCTACTATGGCTACACCTTC
TRBJ2-3 - TRBV7-9 TRBD2 CASRKASGGSLDTQYF TGTGCCAGCAGAAAGGCTAGCGGGGGGTCCTTAGATACGCAGTATTTT
TRBJ1-3 - TRBV9 TRBD1 CASSPGTVSGNTIYF TGTGCCAGCAGCCCCGGGACAGTCTCTGGAAACACCATATATTTT
TRBJ2-3 - TRBV30 TRBD2 CAWSVLSGGAGAQYF TGTGCCTGGAGTGTACTGAGCGGGGGGGCCGGGGCCCAGTATTTT
TRBJ1-5 - TRBV18 - CASSPLAAGDQPQHF TGTGCCAGCTCACCGTTGGCGGCGGGCGATCAGCCCCAGCATTTT